A single sample is the source of the 10 T cell receptor beta chains below, sequenced in a study of cytomegalovirus exposure and HLA in healthy donors. The PCR contained 60 Vbeta and 13 Jbeta primers. Clones were sequenced by immunoSEQ multiplex PCR, and TCRdb holds only the in-frame ones, with some missing. The data show about 110,000 clones, with 70% seen just once and approximately 8.6% held by the top ten. Sequencing was performed on PBMCs. The receptors were sampled from a man aged 25 to 40 in good health and CMV-seropositive.

The V gene is TRBV10-3, the J gene TRBJ2-7; TRBD1 agrees at 10 bases. Unmatched junction bases numbered 5, after V lost 10 bases and J lost 5 bases. The CDR3 totals 12 residues. Germline V gene lookup returns CDR1 ENHRY and CDR2 SYGVKD. The CDR3: CATRTGGDEQYV. CDR3 in DNA: TGTGCCACCCGGACAGGGGGGGACGAGCAGTACGTC.

The rearrangement joins TRBV11-3 to TRBJ2-1; D is undetermined. Germline assignment: CDR1 SGHNT and CDR2 YENEEA. The CDR3 is made up of 13 amino acids. Trimming removed 1 base from V and 5 bases from J, with 6 bases in between. Here the CDR3 reads CASSLGAHNEQFF. The CDR3, as DNA: TGTGCCAGCAGCTTAGGGGCCCACAATGAGCAGTTCTTC.

The V gene is TRBV30, the J gene TRBJ1-5; 7 bases are a match to TRBD1. The trim removed 1 base at V and 4 bases at J, leaving 4 bases unmatched. The germline V gene has CDR1 GTSNPN and CDR2 SVGIG (reference sequence). The CDR3 sequence is 14 residues long. The CDR3 DNA is TGTGCCTGGAGTGGGGGACAGATGAATCAGCCCCAGCATTTT. Amino acid sequence: CAWSGGQMNQPQHF.

V is TRBV5-5 and J is TRBJ2-2, with a weak D call TRBD1 (6 bases). The germline V gene encodes CDR1 SGHKS and CDR2 YYEKEE (reference sequence). Trimming pared 4 bases from V and 1 base from J, leaving 11 bases between. The CDR3 length is 15 residues. CDR3 protein: CASSDLQGNTGELFF. CDR3 DNA sequence: TGTGCCAGCAGCGACCTACAGGGGAACACCGGGGAGCTGTTTTTT.

The rearrangement joins TRBV28 to TRBJ1-2; D is unresolved. Looked up from germline, CDR1 is MDHEN and CDR2 is SYDVKM. This CDR3 region has 13 residues. Trimming left V 2 bases short and J 4 bases short, with 8 bases between. This CDR3 reads CASSLQEAYGYTF. The CDR3 nucleotides read TGTGCCAGCAGTTTACAGGAAGCCTATGGCTACACCTTC.

The chain employs TRBV7-2 and TRBJ1-1; 7 nucleotides line up with TRBD1. V shed 4 bases and J 1 base; nucleotides not matched to a gene: 6. The germline V gene encodes CDR1 SGHTA and CDR2 FQGNSA. The CDR3 is 15 amino acids. CDR3 in amino acids: CASSSSRQGNTEAFF. DNA for the CDR3: TGTGCCAGCAGCTCCTCGAGACAGGGGAACACTGAAGCTTTCTTT.

The chain combines TRBV4-1 with TRBJ2-5, with D possibly matching TRBD2 (6 bases). Per germline, CDR1 MGHRA and CDR2 YSYEKL. The germline V and J ends were trimmed by 1 base and 4 bases, with 16 bases remaining between them. This CDR3 has 16 residues. The CDR3 DNA sequence: TGCGCCAGCAGCCAAGTCTGGGGGGAGGCCGGAGAGACCCAGTACTTC. Its protein is CASSQVWGEAGETQYF.

This chain joins TRBV6-4 and TRBJ1-2, with D tentatively TRBD1 (5 bases). Germline V lookup: CDR1 MRHNA, CDR2 SNTAGT. Trimming took 6 bases from V and 5 from J, leaving 19 bases between them. The length of the CDR3 is 15 residues. The chain's CDR3 is CASRKDSPGMYGYTF. DNA of the CDR3: TGTGCCAGCAGAAAAGATAGTCCAGGGATGTATGGCTACACCTTC.

This clone showed up just once. This sequence joins TRBV30 and TRBJ2-5; no reliable D call. CDR1 GTSNPN and CDR2 SVGIG come from the germline V gene (reference sequence). The CDR3 length is 14 residues. The V gene lost 1 base and the J gene lost 2 bases, with 11 bases spanning the gap. The CDR3 is CAWSDWRLQETQYF. CDR3 DNA sequence: TGTGCCTGGAGTGACTGGCGGCTGCAAGAGACCCAGTACTTC.

The chain joins TRBV6-8 to TRBJ1-1; a weak D match, TRBD1 (6 bases). The CDR3 totals 12 residues. Germline V CDR1 and CDR2: MNHGY, SAAAGT. V lost 10 bases to trimming and J lost 6 bases, with 15 bases between them. DNA of the CDR3: TGTGCCAATTACAGGGATTCCCCTGAAGCTTTCTTT. Amino acid sequence: CANYRDSPEAFF.